A single sample is the source of the 22 T cell receptor beta chains below, sequenced in a study of T cells in Graves' hyperthyroidism and ophthalmopathy. The TCR beta CDR3 regions underwent amplification using RNA transcripts as the source. The TCR CDR3 was amplified in a first-round RT-PCR using the HTBI primer set. TCRdb itself ran the multiplex PCR reads through MiXCR, one entry per CDR3 protein. The table includes around 700,000 distinct CDR3 sequences, over 15% detected once. Sequenced sample: blood. The receptors stem from a woman between 50 and 59 years old with Graves' hyperthyroidism that later progressed to Graves' ophthalmopathy.

This chain links TRBV19 with TRBJ1-2; D not certain. The germline CDR1 and CDR2 sequences are LNHDA and SQIVND (reference sequence). The CDR3 has 13 residues. V gave up 0 bases and J gave up 2 bases, with 4 bases separating them. The CDR3 region is CASSIDANYGYTF. The CDR3 region has the DNA TGTGCCAGTAGTATAGACGCGAACTATGGCTACACCTTC.

The chain is built from TRBV7-7 and TRBJ2-1; D is ambiguous. In germline, CDR1 is SSHAT, CDR2 FNYEAQ (reference sequence). This CDR3 region has 14 residues. Trimming took off 3 bases at V and 5 bases at J, with 11 bases between the two ends. The CDR3 sequence is CASSFAWGNNEQFF. The CDR3 DNA reads as TGTGCCAGCAGCTTCGCGTGGGGAAACAATGAGCAGTTCTTC. Complete variable domain (other parts from reference TRBV7-7 and TRBJ2-1): GAGVSQSPRYKVTKRGQDVTLRCDPISSHATLYWYQQALGQGPEFLTYFNYEAQPDKSGLPSDRFSAERPEGSISTLTIQRTEQRDSAMYRCASSFAWGNNEQFFGPGTRLTVL.

This clonotype has a count of ten or more. The V call is TRBV9, the J call TRBJ2-5, with D possibly being TRBD1 or TRBD2 (6 bases each). Germline-derived CDR1 and CDR2 are SGDLS and YYNGEE. The CDR3 runs 16 residues. V lost 0 bases and J 3 bases, leaving 15 bases between the germline ends. The CDR3 region has the DNA TGTGCCAGCAGCGTAGGAGGTCGGGGGCCGGAAGAGACCCAGTACTTC. This gives the protein CASSVGGRGPEETQYF. Looking up the rest from reference TRBV9 and TRBJ2-5 gives the full variable domain: DSGVTQTPKHLITATGQRVTLRCSPRSGDLSVYWYQQSLDQGLQFLIQYYNGEERAKGNILERFSAQQFPDLHSELNLSSLELGDSALYFCASSVGGRGPEETQYFGPGTRLLVL.

This clonotype occurred many times. The CDR3 reads CSAGRDTYEQYF. CDR3 nucleotide sequence: TGCAGTGCTGGCCGGGACACTTACGAGCAGTACTTC. The chain recombines TRBV20-1 with TRBJ2-7; a weak D match, TRBD1 (6 bases). Per the germline V gene, CDR1 is DFQATT and CDR2 is SNEGSKA (reference sequence). The V and J ends lost 5 bases and 4 bases respectively, with 12 bases between them. The CDR3 sequence is 12 residues long.

This clonotype occurred once. The J gene is TRBJ2-5, the V gene TRBV9; D might be TRBD1 or TRBD2, each matching 5 bases. Germline V gene sequence: CDR1 SGDLS, CDR2 YYNGEE. The CDR3 runs to 15 residues. Trimming cost V 0 bases and J 4 bases, with 13 bases left between them. The DNA of the CDR3 is TGTGCCAGCAGCGTAGCTGGGACGGTCATAGAGACCCAGTACTTC. This encodes CASSVAGTVIETQYF.

This clonotype was counted a single time. V gene TRBV19 combines with J gene TRBJ1-1; 8 positions match TRBD1. Looked up from germline, CDR1 is LNHDA and CDR2 is SQIVND (reference sequence). Unmatched junction bases numbered 13, after V lost 4 bases and J lost 0 bases. The CDR3 sequence is 18 residues long. The CDR3 nucleotides read TGTGCCAGTAGTAAACGCCGGGACAGGAGTACTTTGAACACTGAAGCTTTCTTT. Amino acid sequence: CASSKRRDRSTLNTEAFF.

The chain links TRBV2 to TRBJ2-4; D possibly uses TRBD1 or TRBD2 (6 bases each). V was trimmed by 2 bases and J by 0 bases, leaving 26 bases between them. Per the germline V gene, CDR1 is SNHLY and CDR2 is FYNNEI. The CDR3 contains 21 residues. CDR3 in amino acids: CASSERGTEGLTNLAKNIQYF. CDR3 DNA: TGTGCCAGCAGTGAAAGGGGGACGGAGGGTCTGACCAACTTAGCCAAAAACATTCAGTACTTC.

This clonotype was counted ten times or more. V usage is TRBV2 and J usage is TRBJ1-1, with a weak D call TRBD1 (5 bases). Trimming removed 3 bases from V and 5 bases from J, with 7 bases in between. CDR1 is SNHLY, CDR2 FYNNEI, per germline. The CDR3 has 12 amino acids. CDR3 coding DNA: TGTGCCAGCAGTGAGGGGGGAACTGAAGCTTTCTTT. It yields the protein CASSEGGTEAFF.

This sequence joins TRBV20-1 and TRBJ1-1; D remains ambiguous. The CDR3 runs 11 residues. Trimming left V 6 bases short and J 4 bases short, with 9 bases between. CDR1 and CDR2 from the germline V gene are DFQATT and SNEGSKA (reference sequence). CDR3 protein: CSANPITEAFF. The CDR3 nucleotides read TGCAGTGCCAACCCTATCACTGAAGCTTTCTTT.

This clonotype was detected a few times. V is TRBV4-1 and J is TRBJ2-7, with unresolved D. Trimming stripped 1 base from V and 3 bases from J, with 13 bases between. CDR1 and CDR2 (germline): MGHRA, YSYEKL. The length of the CDR3 is 15 residues. The CDR3 DNA sequence: TGCGCCAGCAGCCAAGCTACCGGGCCGGTCTACGAGCAGTACTTC. As protein: CASSQATGPVYEQYF.

This chain uses TRBV10-2 with TRBJ1-5; D gene unclear. CDR1 WSHSY and CDR2 SAAADI come from the germline V gene. The V and J ends lost 8 bases and 2 bases respectively, with 10 bases between them. This CDR3 comprises 13 residues. CDR3 in amino acids: CASAPQGNQPQHF. The CDR3 DNA reads TGCGCCAGCGCCCCCCAGGGCAATCAGCCCCAGCATTTT.

In this sample, this clonotype turned up a few times. V and J are TRBV20-1 and TRBJ1-6; D not resolved. Germline V CDR1 and CDR2: DFQATT, SNEGSKA (reference sequence). This CDR3 region has 17 residues. Between the trimmed V and J ends, which lost 2 bases and 0 bases, there was a span of 14 bases. CDR3 protein: CSARIPGRSSYNSPLHF. The CDR3 region has the DNA TGCAGTGCTAGAATTCCAGGCCGAAGCTCCTATAATTCACCCCTCCACTTT.

This clonotype has just a few counts. CDR3 bases: TGTGCCAGCAGCCTCAGGACCGTCGACACTGAAGCTTTCTTT. As protein: CASSLRTVDTEAFF. J is TRBJ1-1 and V is TRBV3-1; D unresolved. The germline gives CDR1 LGHDT, CDR2 YNNKEL (reference sequence). Trimming shortened V by 4 bases and J by 3 bases, and 12 bases separated the two germline ends. The CDR3 length is 14 residues.

This chain uses TRBV19 with TRBJ1-6, with unresolved D. Germline CDR1 reads LNHDA; CDR2 reads SQIVND (reference sequence). The CDR3 has 14 amino acids. With 3 bases removed from V and 9 bases from J, the gap between germline ends came to 12 bases. CDR3: CASSIGSEGSPLHF. The CDR3 nucleotides are TGTGCCAGTAGTATCGGGTCCGAAGGTTCACCCCTCCACTTT.

This clonotype was observed a few times. The chain uses TRBV6-2 or TRBV6-3 and TRBJ2-7, with a weak D call TRBD1 (6 bases). This CDR3 is 15 amino acids long. Germline lookup yields CDR1 MNHEY and CDR2 SVGEGT. V shed 6 bases and J shed 3 bases, with 18 bases lying between them. The CDR3 is CASSPRPGQLYEQYF. CDR3 sequence (DNA): TGTGCCAGCAGCCCAAGACCGGGACAACTCTACGAGCAGTACTTC.

The sample holds many counts of this clonotype. V gene TRBV2 combines with J gene TRBJ1-2; unclear D gene. Trimming took off 3 bases at V and 1 base at J, with 3 bases between the two ends. The CDR3 is made up of 12 amino acids. Germline V lookup: CDR1 SNHLY, CDR2 FYNNEI. Here the CDR3 DNA reads TGTGCCAGCAGTGAGAATAACTATGGCTACACCTTC. Translation: CASSENNYGYTF.

This clonotype was observed a few times. The rearrangement uses TRBV6-1 and TRBJ2-7; TRBD1 matches at 10 bases. Losses at the gene ends were 6 bases for V and 4 bases for J; bases not matched to a gene: 9. The CDR3 covers 15 residues. CDR1 is MNHNS and CDR2 is SASEGT in the germline V gene. The CDR3 bases are TGTGCCAGCAGAGAGACAGGGGGCATCGGGTACGAGCAGTACTTC. It translates to CASRETGGIGYEQYF.

This clonotype was recorded at least ten times. The chain's CDR3 is CASSLTGVATGELFF. The DNA for the CDR3 is TGCGCCAGCAGCTTGACAGGGGTGGCCACCGGGGAGCTGTTTTTT. The chain uses TRBV5-1 and TRBJ2-2, with 7 bases identical to TRBD1. Germline CDR1 and CDR2: SGHRS and YFSETQ. The CDR3 loop spans 15 amino acids. V lost 1 base, J lost 4 bases, and 4 bases stayed unmatched.

The CDR3 nucleotides read TGTGCCAGCAGTGTCCTCCTAACAGCGGCTACTTCACCCCTCCACTTT. Its translation is CASSVLLTAATSPLHF. The rearrangement joins TRBV6-2 or TRBV6-3 to TRBJ1-6, with D unclear. The CDR3 extends over 16 amino acids. Between the trimmed V and J ends, which lost 5 bases and 9 bases, there was a span of 20 bases. Per the germline V gene, CDR1 is MNHEY and CDR2 is SVGEGT.

Many counts were recorded for this clonotype. The V call is TRBV12-3 or TRBV12-4, the J call TRBJ1-5; TRBD1 aligns across 8 bases. The V segment lost 1 base and the J segment 0 bases; nucleotides outside the gene matches: 5. The CDR3 runs to 17 residues. The CDR3 loop is CASSLETGEHSNQPQHF. The CDR3 bases are TGTGCCAGCAGTTTAGAGACAGGGGAGCATAGCAATCAGCCCCAGCATTTT.

This clonotype showed up many times. This chain connects TRBV20-1 to TRBJ1-5; tentative D call: TRBD1 (5 bases). V was cut by 3 bases and J by 5 bases, with 14 bases left in between. Germline V CDR1 and CDR2: DFQATT, SNEGSKA (reference sequence). This CDR3 has 14 amino acids. The CDR3 region has the DNA TGCAGTGCTAGGACAGCAAGGGAGGATCAGCCCCAGCATTTT. It encodes CSARTAREDQPQHF.

V is TRBV11-2 and J is TRBJ2-1, with 10 bases that match TRBD1. Germline trimming cut 4 bases from V and 0 bases from J; bases unmatched to any gene: 12. The CDR3 contains 19 residues. Per germline, CDR1 SGHAT and CDR2 FQNNGV. DNA for the CDR3: TGTGCCAGCAGCTCCTGGACAGGGGGTCTCCTGAGCTCCTACAATGAGCAGTTCTTC. Protein sequence: CASSSWTGGLLSSYNEQFF. Supplemented by reference TRBV11-2 and TRBJ2-1, the full variable domain reads EAGVAQSPRYKIIEKRQSVAFWCNPISGHATLYWYQQILGQGPKLLIQFQNNGVVDDSQLPKDRFSAERLKGVDSTLKIQPAKLEDSAVYLCASSSWTGGLLSSYNEQFFGPGTRLTVL.